This TCR beta chain appears in the sequencing data of a study of cytomegalovirus exposure and HLA in healthy donors. Regarding the study as a whole: A later analysis, which compared TCR beta chains of equal frequency, found the HLA-associated ones more clonally expanded.

Notes on this clone: The antigen remains undetermined.

CDR3 size: 15 residues. The germline V gene encodes CDR1 KGHSH and CDR2 LQKENI. The V gene lost 0 bases and the J gene lost 6 bases, with 12 bases spanning the gap. PCR used 60 Vbeta primers and 13 Jbeta primers. The data were produced by immunoSEQ multiplex PCR, yet TCRdb's version contains in-frame clones alone and is incomplete. Of under 110,000 clones detected, roughly 80% appear once; the ten largest clones hold roughly 4.1%. The sequencing input was PBMCs. The chain links TRBV18 to TRBJ2-1, with a tentative D call TRBD2 (6 bases). The clonotype comes from a man aged 40-49 years in good health and CMV-seronegative. The CDR3 here is CASSPPGGEPNEQFF. The CDR3 DNA sequence: TGTGCCAGCTCACCACCGGGGGGAGAGCCCAATGAGCAGTTCTTC. Full variable domain (missing parts from reference TRBV18 and TRBJ2-1): NAGVMQNPRHLVRRRGQEARLRCSPMKGHSHVYWYRQLPEEGLKFMVYLQKENIIDESGMPKERFSAEFPKEGPSILRIQQVVRGDSAAYFCASSPPGGEPNEQFFGPGTRLTVL.